A selection of T cell receptor beta chains follows, all from one sample in a study of blood T cell repertoires in COVID-19. TCRdb's copy holds only in-frame clones and misses some; the assay was immunoSEQ multiplex PCR. The sample has some 500,000 clones, about 89% seen once; the top ten hold roughly 7.3%. The sample was peripheral blood. These receptors all stem from a woman in her forties or fifties with COVID-19, enrolled during active disease. Each CDR3 is given with its conserved first and last residue. Fields, in order: clone size, V gene, J gene, D gene, CDR3 protein, CDR3 DNA. The D gene is left open where the match is weak. Some rows have no size entry. The others give once, few or many, or a class for an expanded clone.

.,TRBV5-6,TRBJ1-1,.,CASTPRGGAEAFF,TGTGCCAGCACCCCGCGGGGAGGGGCTGAAGCTTTCTTT
.,TRBV28,TRBJ1-1,.,CASSPPEQAFNTEAFF,TGTGCCAGCAGTCCACCGGAACAGGCTTTTAACACTGAAGCTTTCTTT
few,TRBV19,TRBJ1-4,.,CASSPRWGEEKLFF,TGTGCCAGTAGCCCTAGGTGGGGGGAGGAAAAACTGTTTTTT
.,TRBV30,TRBJ2-3,TRBD1,CAWSVGQGSVTDTQYF,TGTGCCTGGAGTGTAGGACAGGGGTCCGTCACAGATACGCAGTATTTT
.,TRBV7-2,TRBJ2-4,.,CASSLTLVKNIQYF,TGTGCCAGCAGCTTGACCCTAGTAAAAAACATTCAGTACTTC
.,TRBV10-1,TRBJ2-2,TRBD2,CASSESSGVVFF,TGCGCCAGCAGTGAGTCGAGCGGGGTGGTGTTTTTT
.,TRBV2,TRBJ1-3,.,CASTGGSAGYSGNTIYF,TGTGCCAGCACCGGCGGGAGCGCAGGCTACTCTGGAAACACCATATATTTT
.,TRBV30,TRBJ1-4,TRBD1,CAWSFAAGGYEKLFF,TGTGCCTGGAGTTTTGCGGCAGGGGGCTATGAAAAACTGTTTTTT
.,TRBV7-2,TRBJ2-5,TRBD2,CASSLMRLAGVNQETQYF,TGTGCCAGCAGCTTAATGAGACTAGCGGGGGTGAACCAAGAGACCCAGTACTTC
.,TRBV5-1,TRBJ1-1,.,CASSLGPPVNTEAFF,TGCGCCAGCAGCTTGGGTCCTCCGGTGAACACTGAAGCTTTCTTT
.,TRBV6-6,TRBJ1-1,.,CASSYSRGGTEAFF,TGTGCCAGCAGTTACTCGAGGGGGGGCACTGAAGCTTTCTTT